The entry that follows covers one T cell receptor beta chain sequence. Primed by a sample-barcoded 5' primer and a J-beta primer mix, a second PCR proceeded for 7 to 11 cycles. A single record per CDR3 protein comes from TCRdb applying MiXCR to the 5' RACE reads. The sample has over a million distinct CDR3 sequences, under 45% seen once; the top ten hold approximately 19%. The record originates from a study of blood T cells in healthy people across ages. The sample taken for sequencing was blood. The source is an older woman in good health.

The CDR3 DNA reads TGTGCCAGCAGGGTCTCGACCGGGACAGGGAAGGACAATGAGCAGTTCTTC. Translation: CASRVSTGTGKDNEQFF. The J gene is TRBJ2-1, the V gene TRBV4-2; 9 bases line up with TRBD1. The CDR3 length is 17 residues. The J segment lost 5 bases and the V segment lost 6 bases, leaving 14 bases of the junction unmatched. Looked up from germline, CDR1 is LGHNA and CDR2 is YNFKEQ.